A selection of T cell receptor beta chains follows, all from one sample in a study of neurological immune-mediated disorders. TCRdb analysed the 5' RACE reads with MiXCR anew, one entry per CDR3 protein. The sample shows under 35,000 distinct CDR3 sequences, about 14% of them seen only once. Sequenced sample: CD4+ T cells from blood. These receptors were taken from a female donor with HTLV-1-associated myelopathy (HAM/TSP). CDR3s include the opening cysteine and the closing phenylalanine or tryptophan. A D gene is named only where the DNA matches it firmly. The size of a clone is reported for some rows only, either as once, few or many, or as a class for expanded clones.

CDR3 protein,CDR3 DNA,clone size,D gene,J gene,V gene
CASSPRQGVGTF,TGTGCCAGCAGCCCGCGACAGGGGGTTGGCACCTTC,few,TRBD1,TRBJ1-2,TRBV7-2
CASKLAGGAHEQYF,TGTGCCAGCAAGCTAGCGGGAGGCGCCCACGAGCAGTACTTC,many,TRBD2,TRBJ2-7,TRBV7-9
CASSLISLDTQYF,TGTGCCAGCAGCTTGATCTCACTAGATACGCAGTATTTT,many,NA,TRBJ2-3,TRBV5-6
CASSASGRYNEQFF,TGTGCCAGCAGCGCTAGCGGGAGATACAATGAGCAGTTCTTC,NA,TRBD2,TRBJ2-1,TRBV5-6
CASSEGGETQYF,TGTGCCAGCAGTGAAGGGGGCGAGACCCAGTACTTC,many,NA,TRBJ2-5,TRBV2
CASSFSRLSGNTIYF,TGTGCCAGCAGTTTCAGCAGGCTCTCTGGAAACACCATATATTTT,many,NA,TRBJ1-3,TRBV12-3/TRBV12-4
CASSTIREQYF,TGTGCCAGCAGCACAATAAGAGAGCAGTACTTC,NA,NA,TRBJ2-7,TRBV7-9
CSASLDGGVEQYF,TGCAGTGCTAGCCTTGACGGGGGGGTTGAGCAGTACTTC,many,TRBD2,TRBJ2-7,TRBV20-1
CASSPSTGTSLHEQFF,TGTGCCAGCTCACCCTCTACCGGGACTAGTCTACATGAGCAGTTCTTC,many,TRBD2,TRBJ2-1,TRBV18
CASSYSPGRENSF,TGTGCCAGCAGTTACTCTCCCGGCAGGGAAAACTCTTTC,many,NA,TRBJ1-2,TRBV6-5